This passage covers 11 T cell receptor beta chains from one sample sequenced in a study of graft-versus-host responses after intestinal transplantation. Profiled with immunoSEQ multiplex PCR; TCRdb holds only in-frame clones, not every one. Of around 21,000 clones in the sample, 30% to 40% are singletons; the top ten hold 9.2%. The authors seeded 200,000 CFSE-labeled responder cells together with 200,000 irradiated stimulator cells tagged with violet dye. This specimen was alloreactive CD8+ T cells from a mixed lymphocyte reaction culture, taken before intestinal transplant. Subset denoted: CFSE-low proliferating T cells sorted from roughly 6-day pre-transplant mixed lymphocyte reaction (GvH or HvG direction). The receptors were sampled from a human patient who received an intestinal transplant.

The chain joins TRBV9 to TRBJ2-3; the D gene is possibly TRBD2 (6 bases). CDR1 is SGDLS, CDR2 YYNGEE, per germline. This CDR3 has 15 residues. V lost 0 bases and J 8 bases, leaving 16 bases between the germline ends. CDR3 sequence reads: CASSVVGTPKSTQYF. The CDR3 DNA reads as TGTGCCAGCAGCGTAGTAGGGACTCCGAAGTCTACGCAGTATTTT.

The J gene is TRBJ2-1, the V gene TRBV7-9; D unresolved. CDR3 size: 15 residues. Germline V gives CDR1 SEHNR, CDR2 FQNEAQ (reference sequence). Between the trimmed V and J ends, which lost 2 bases and 4 bases, there was a span of 12 bases. The CDR3 coding sequence is TGTGCCAGCAGCTTAACAGTTCTGGGGTACAATGAGCAGTTCTTC. Protein: CASSLTVLGYNEQFF. Full variable domain (rest looked up from reference TRBV7-9 and TRBJ2-1): DTGVSQNPRHKITKRGQNVTFRCDPISEHNRLYWYRQTLGQGPEFLTYFQNEAQLEKSRLLSDRFSAERPKGSFSTLEIQRTEQGDSAMYLCASSLTVLGYNEQFFGPGTRLTVL.

This clone was counted only a few times. V is TRBV11-2 and J is TRBJ1-2; D is unclear. V lost 5 bases and J 1 base, leaving 17 bases between the germline ends. CDR1 SGHAT and CDR2 FQNNGV come from the germline V gene. The CDR3 totals 16 residues. CDR3 coding DNA: TGTGCCAGCAGCCCACCGGAGGCAGGCTTTAACTATGGCTACACCTTC. Translating gives CASSPPEAGFNYGYTF.

To note about this clone: This same CDR3 is encoded by further DNA sequences in the sample. V gene TRBV19 combines with J gene TRBJ2-7, with D perhaps matching TRBD2 (6 bases). Trimming pared 5 bases from V and 2 bases from J, leaving 13 bases between. Looked up from germline, CDR1 is LNHDA and CDR2 is SQIVND (reference sequence). This CDR3 region has 14 residues. CDR3 sequence: CASSPGTGAYEQYF. The DNA of the CDR3 is TGTGCCAGTAGTCCCGGGACTGGCGCCTACGAGCAGTACTTC.

The chain employs TRBV27 and TRBJ2-3; D not resolved. The CDR3 has 14 amino acids. The ends were cut back, 4 bases at V and 4 bases at J, with 12 bases in the middle. CDR1 MNHEY and CDR2 SMNVEV come from the germline V gene (reference sequence). This CDR3 reads CASSSYGLPDTQYF. CDR3 DNA sequence: TGTGCCAGCAGTTCCTACGGTTTGCCAGATACGCAGTATTTT.

The chain recombines TRBV28 with TRBJ2-7; D perhaps matches TRBD2 (5 bases). CDR3 size: 15 residues. The V gene lost 7 bases and the J gene lost 4 bases, with 20 bases spanning the gap. The germline gives CDR1 MDHEN, CDR2 SYDVKM. CDR3 nucleotides: TGTGCCAGCACCGTTGCGGCTCCCCCGGGGTACGAGCAGTACTTC. The encoded protein is CASTVAAPPGYEQYF.

For the CDR3, the DNA is TGTGCCAGCACCTTTATTGCTAGCTATGGCTACACCTTC. Its translation: CASTFIASYGYTF. The chain employs TRBV6-5 and TRBJ1-2; D remains unclear. CDR3 length: 13 amino acids. Germline V gene data show CDR1 as MNHEY and CDR2 as SVGAGI. The V end was cut by 7 bases, the J end by 4 bases, with 13 bases between.

J is TRBJ2-7 and V is TRBV27; perhaps TRBD2 as D (6 bases). Trimming removed 0 bases at V and 3 bases at J, with 12 bases between. CDR1 is MNHEY and CDR2 is SMNVEV in the germline V gene (reference sequence). This CDR3 contains 15 residues. The CDR3 loop reads CASSLSQGGYYEQYF. CDR3 coding DNA: TGTGCCAGCAGTTTATCCCAGGGAGGCTACTACGAGCAGTACTTC.

The table lists this clone with a few counts. V is TRBV5-6 and J is TRBJ1-2; D unresolved. Trimming stripped 0 bases from V and 4 bases from J, with 19 bases between. The CDR3 contains 17 residues. CDR1 SGHDT and CDR2 YYEEEE come from the germline V gene. The CDR3 reads CASSLAAGSTFLYGYTF. In DNA form, the CDR3 reads TGTGCCAGCAGCTTGGCTGCTGGGTCCACTTTTCTCTATGGCTACACCTTC.

This clone occurred a few times. The chain joins TRBV10-2 to TRBJ1-3; D perhaps matches TRBD1 (6 bases). V was cut by 0 bases and J by 2 bases, with 11 bases left in between. Germline V lookup: CDR1 WSHSY, CDR2 SAAADI. The CDR3 contains 16 residues. This chain's CDR3 is CASSESRGGTGNTIYF. The CDR3 nucleotides read TGCGCCAGCAGTGAGTCCCGAGGGGGAACTGGAAACACCATATATTTT.

As regards this clone: One base away lies a much larger clone, so this may be a sequencing read error. The gene calls are TRBV5-4 and TRBJ1-2, with TRBD1 matching over 10 bases. Germline V gives CDR1 SGHNT, CDR2 YYREEE (reference sequence). The CDR3 is 14 residues long. CDR3 DNA: TGCGCCAGCAGCGAGGGACAGGGGAACTATGGCTACACCTTC. As protein: CASSEGQGNYGYTF.